Listed below are T cell receptor beta chains from one sample, sequenced in a study of T-cell reconstitution after alpha-beta-depleted transplantation in children. TCRdb processed the PCR reads anew with MiXCR; each CDR3 protein has one entry. In the table there are under 850,000 distinct CDR3 sequences, around 13% of which are singletons. The source was PBMCs, collected before TCRalphabeta/CD19-depleted stem cell transplant. The receptors here all came from a girl aged 2 to 9 with congenital amegakaryocytic thrombocytopenia, due to receive a stem cell transplant. The CDR3 runs from the conserved cysteine through the conserved F or W. Fields, in order: J gene, clone size, D gene, V gene, CDR3 DNA, CDR3 protein. A D gene is named only where the DNA matches it firmly. The size entry is marked missing in some rows and otherwise reads once, few, many or a size class.

J: TRBJ1-1; size: few; D: TRBD1; V: TRBV15; DNA: TGTGCCACCAGCAGAGATGGGTCGGACAGGGGGACTGAAGCTTTCTTT; CDR3: CATSRDGSDRGTEAFF
J: TRBJ2-1; size: few; D: NA; V: TRBV11-2; DNA: TGTGCCAGCAGCAAAATTGGCGAGCAGTTCTTC; CDR3: CASSKIGEQFF
J: TRBJ1-4; size: NA; D: NA; V: TRBV10-3; DNA: TGTGCCATCAGGTCGACAGGAAATGAAAAACTGTTTTTT; CDR3: CAIRSTGNEKLFF
J: TRBJ2-1; size: few; D: NA; V: TRBV2; DNA: TGTGCCAGCAGTGGGTGGCAGGCTGTCCTCAATGAGCAGTTCTTC; CDR3: CASSGWQAVLNEQFF
J: TRBJ1-5; size: many; D: NA; V: TRBV12-3/TRBV12-4; DNA: TGTGCCAGCAGTTTCGGTCCGTTTGGTCAGCCCCAGCATTTT; CDR3: CASSFGPFGQPQHF
J: TRBJ1-5; size: many; D: NA; V: TRBV20-1; DNA: TGCAGTGCTAAATCAGGATATAGCAATCAGCCCCAGCATTTT; CDR3: CSAKSGYSNQPQHF
J: TRBJ1-1; size: many; D: TRBD1; V: TRBV20-1; DNA: TGCAGTGCCCGGAAGGACAGGGTCCTCACTGAAGCTTTCTTT; CDR3: CSARKDRVLTEAFF
J: TRBJ1-4; size: few; D: NA; V: TRBV12-3/TRBV12-4; DNA: TGTGCCAGCAGTTTAGCCCTCGGGACGTCTTCAACTAATGAAAAACTGTTTTTT; CDR3: CASSLALGTSSTNEKLFF
J: TRBJ1-1; size: few; D: NA; V: TRBV5-1; DNA: TGCGCCAGCAGCTGGACTCCTACGAACACTGAAGCTTTCTTT; CDR3: CASSWTPTNTEAFF
J: TRBJ2-3; size: few; D: NA; V: TRBV10-3; DNA: TGTGCCATCAGGTCGGTAACTAGCAGCTCTAGCACAGATACGCAGTATTTT; CDR3: CAIRSVTSSSSTDTQYF
J: TRBJ1-4; size: few; D: NA; V: TRBV6-5; DNA: TGTGCCAGCAGTTACAACCCTGGACGGATAAATGAAAAACTGTTTTTT; CDR3: CASSYNPGRINEKLFF
J: TRBJ2-1; size: many; D: NA; V: TRBV20-1; DNA: TGCAGTGCTAGAGATCCCGGGACTTACGAGCAGTTCTTC; CDR3: CSARDPGTYEQFF
J: TRBJ2-1; size: many; D: TRBD1; V: TRBV2; DNA: TGTGCCAGCAAAGGGACAGGGACCTACAATGAGCAGTTCTTC; CDR3: CASKGTGTYNEQFF
J: TRBJ1-2; size: NA; D: TRBD1; V: TRBV4-1; DNA: TGCGCCAGCAGAAGACAGGGGGCTAAGAATTATGGCTACACCTTC; CDR3: CASRRQGAKNYGYTF
J: TRBJ2-1; size: NA; D: NA; V: TRBV5-5; DNA: TGTGCCAGCAGCTTGGATGTGGTTGAGCAGTTCTTC; CDR3: CASSLDVVEQFF
J: TRBJ1-6; size: many; D: TRBD1; V: TRBV28; DNA: TGTGCCAACTCGGACAGGAGCTCCTATAATTCACCCCTCCACTTT; CDR3: CANSDRSSYNSPLHF
J: TRBJ2-3; size: many; D: NA; V: TRBV10-3; DNA: TGTGCCATCAGCGACCCAGGGGTAAGGGGCACAGATACGCAGTATTTT; CDR3: CAISDPGVRGTDTQYF
J: TRBJ2-5; size: many; D: NA; V: TRBV20-1; DNA: TGCAGTGCTAGAGATCACCTCAGGGAGACCCAGTACTTC; CDR3: CSARDHLRETQYF
J: TRBJ1-2; size: many; D: NA; V: TRBV5-1; DNA: TGCGCCAGCAGCTACCAGGCGGGGGATGGCTACACCTTC; CDR3: CASSYQAGDGYTF
J: TRBJ2-7; size: few; D: NA; V: TRBV14; DNA: TGTGCCAGCAGCCAAGATCGGCCAGCGGCACTCACCTACGAGCAGTACTTC; CDR3: CASSQDRPAALTYEQYF
J: TRBJ2-3; size: many; D: NA; V: TRBV12-3/TRBV12-4; DNA: TGTGCCAGCAGTGAGTTGGATACGCAGTATTTT; CDR3: CASSELDTQYF
J: TRBJ2-7; size: NA; D: TRBD2; V: TRBV20-1; DNA: TGCAGTGCTAGAGACGTATTGCGGGAGGATACCTACGAGCAGTACTTC; CDR3: CSARDVLREDTYEQYF
J: TRBJ2-1; size: NA; D: TRBD2; V: TRBV10-3; DNA: TGTGCCATCAGATGGGTTCCGGGAGGCTTGTGGGTAACTGAGCAGTTCTTC; CDR3: CAIRWVPGGLWVTEQFF
J: TRBJ2-1; size: many; D: NA; V: TRBV20-1; DNA: TGCAGTGCTATTACACTGGGTGCTGAGCAGTTCTTC; CDR3: CSAITLGAEQFF
J: TRBJ2-1; size: few; D: NA; V: TRBV5-6; DNA: TGTGCCAGCAGCTTGGCCGGAGGAGTAACGCGGAATGAGCAGTTCTTC; CDR3: CASSLAGGVTRNEQFF
J: TRBJ2-1; size: NA; D: NA; V: TRBV6-5; DNA: TGTGCCAGCAGTTCCGACCCTATCTATACCGGTCTTTATTACAATGAGCAGTTCTTC; CDR3: CASSSDPIYTGLYYNEQFF
J: TRBJ2-5; size: few; D: NA; V: TRBV5-1; DNA: TGCGCCAGCACCGAAAGGACGGATCAAGAGACCCAGTACTTC; CDR3: CASTERTDQETQYF
J: TRBJ1-3; size: few; D: NA; V: TRBV6-1; DNA: TGTGCCAGCAGGGGGGAGCTCACCATATATTTT; CDR3: CASRGELTIYF
J: TRBJ2-3; size: many; D: TRBD1; V: TRBV5-1; DNA: TGCGCCAGCAGCTTACAACCGGGACAGGGGACAGATACGCAGTATTTT; CDR3: CASSLQPGQGTDTQYF
J: TRBJ2-2; size: few; D: NA; V: TRBV20-1; DNA: TGCAGTGCTAGACCCCTAGCGCCCACCGGGGAGCTGTTTTTT; CDR3: CSARPLAPTGELFF
J: TRBJ2-3; size: NA; D: TRBD2; V: TRBV5-1; DNA: TGCGCCAGCAGTCCGCGGGAGGCTTGGGCAGATACGCAGTATTTT; CDR3: CASSPREAWADTQYF
J: TRBJ1-4; size: many; D: NA; V: TRBV12-3/TRBV12-4; DNA: TGTGCCAGCAACAAAGACCGGTCAACTAATGAAAAACTGTTTTTT; CDR3: CASNKDRSTNEKLFF
J: TRBJ2-3; size: few; D: NA; V: TRBV5-1; DNA: TGCGCCAGCAGCTTGGAGGGGTCACTGACAGATACGCAGTATTTT; CDR3: CASSLEGSLTDTQYF
J: TRBJ1-1; size: NA; D: TRBD1; V: TRBV19; DNA: TGTGCCAGTACTACAGGGGTGGGTGGCGCTTTCTTT; CDR3: CASTTGVGGAFF
J: TRBJ2-1; size: NA; D: NA; V: TRBV2; DNA: TGTGCCAGCAGTGATTCAGGGGTTAGCTACAATGAGCAGTTCTTC; CDR3: CASSDSGVSYNEQFF
J: TRBJ2-3; size: many; D: NA; V: TRBV29-1; DNA: TGCAGCGTTGTTCCGGGAGACGTATATACGCAGTATTTT; CDR3: CSVVPGDVYTQYF
J: TRBJ2-4; size: NA; D: TRBD2; V: TRBV7-9; DNA: TGTGCCAGCGGTAGCGGGAGGGAGAAAAACATTCAGTACTTC; CDR3: CASGSGREKNIQYF
J: TRBJ2-3; size: many; D: TRBD1; V: TRBV20-1; DNA: TGCAGTGCTAGAGATCTACAGGGGAGTACGCAGTATTTT; CDR3: CSARDLQGSTQYF
J: TRBJ2-5; size: few; D: NA; V: TRBV14; DNA: TGTGCCAGCAGCCAAGGGAATCTGGAGACCCAGTACTTC; CDR3: CASSQGNLETQYF
J: TRBJ2-1; size: NA; D: NA; V: TRBV7-8; DNA: TGTGCCAGCAGCCCAATTCGTGGCGTCTACAATGAGCAGTTCTTC; CDR3: CASSPIRGVYNEQFF
J: TRBJ2-3; size: many; D: TRBD2; V: TRBV5-1; DNA: TGCGCCAGCAGAATAGGACTAGCGGGAGAAATTGATACGCAGTATTTT; CDR3: CASRIGLAGEIDTQYF
J: TRBJ1-6; size: few; D: TRBD1; V: TRBV20-1; DNA: TGCAGTGCTAGAGATTGGGACAGCAATAATTCACCCCTCCACTTT; CDR3: CSARDWDSNNSPLHF
J: TRBJ1-5; size: few; D: NA; V: TRBV5-1; DNA: TGCGCCAGCAGCTTGGAAGGGGCGCCTGATCAGCCCCAGCATTTT; CDR3: CASSLEGAPDQPQHF
J: TRBJ2-1; size: few; D: NA; V: TRBV12-3/TRBV12-4; DNA: TGTGCCAGCAGTTTGATAACTCGAGGGCTAGCGGCCAGGACAGTTTACAATGAGCAGTTCTTC; CDR3: CASSLITRGLAARTVYNEQFF
J: TRBJ2-3; size: many; D: NA; V: TRBV20-1; DNA: TGCAGTGCTTTGACATGGGGGACTCTCCTAACGGTGGATACGCAGTATTTT; CDR3: CSALTWGTLLTVDTQYF
J: TRBJ1-4; size: many; D: TRBD1; V: TRBV29-1; DNA: TGCAGCGTTTGTCCCACAGGGGATGGGAATGAAAAACTGTTTTTT; CDR3: CSVCPTGDGNEKLFF
J: TRBJ2-1; size: many; D: NA; V: TRBV9; DNA: TGTGCCAGCAGCGTAGAAGGCAGGGTAAACAATGAGCAGTTCTTC; CDR3: CASSVEGRVNNEQFF
J: TRBJ2-1; size: few; D: NA; V: TRBV10-3; DNA: TGTGCCATCACCAAGACAGGGGAGGGTATCGATGAGCAGTTCTTC; CDR3: CAITKTGEGIDEQFF
J: TRBJ2-2; size: NA; D: TRBD1; V: TRBV7-9; DNA: TGTGCCAGCAGCGCCACAGGGGGCCTGAGCACCGGGGAGCTGTTTTTT; CDR3: CASSATGGLSTGELFF
J: TRBJ1-2; size: many; D: NA; V: TRBV29-1; DNA: TGCAGCGTTGAGCCCCTGGTCTATGGCTACACCTTC; CDR3: CSVEPLVYGYTF
J: TRBJ2-5; size: NA; D: NA; V: TRBV30; DNA: TGTGCCTGGAGTCAACCCCCTCCCCTAGCTAGGGGCCAAGAGACCCAGTACTTC; CDR3: CAWSQPPPLARGQETQYF
J: TRBJ2-3; size: few; D: NA; V: TRBV10-3; DNA: TGTGCCATCAGTGTTTCTGATTACGATACGCAGTATTTT; CDR3: CAISVSDYDTQYF
J: TRBJ2-7; size: NA; D: NA; V: TRBV20-1; DNA: TGCAGTGTAGTCAGCTTTCTTCCCACGAGCTCCTACGAGCAGTACTTC; CDR3: CSVVSFLPTSSYEQYF
J: TRBJ2-1; size: many; D: NA; V: TRBV4-2; DNA: TGTGCCAGCAGCCAAGATTTTCCGCATGAGCAGTTCTTC; CDR3: CASSQDFPHEQFF
J: TRBJ2-7; size: few; D: TRBD1; V: TRBV20-1; DNA: TGCAGTGCTAGAGTTCCAGGGACAGGGAACTACGAGCAGTACTTC; CDR3: CSARVPGTGNYEQYF
J: TRBJ2-3; size: many; D: TRBD2; V: TRBV7-2; DNA: TGTGCCAGCACCCGGACTAGCTTTGCAGATACGCAGTATTTT; CDR3: CASTRTSFADTQYF